These T cell receptor beta chains were read from a single sample in a study of cytomegalovirus exposure and HLA in healthy donors. Sequencing was performed with immunoSEQ multiplex PCR; in TCRdb, only in-frame clones are kept and a portion is missing. Of 140,000 to 150,000 clones in the sample, approximately 70% were seen once. Sequenced input: PBMCs. The receptor source for this set is a woman aged 60-70 years in good health and CMV-seronegative. The CDR3 runs from the conserved cysteine through the conserved F or W. D genes are given only for firm matches. Some rows have no size entry. The others give once, few or many, or a class for an expanded clone.

>-|TRBV9|TRBJ2-5|TRBD2
TGTGCCAGCAGCGCCAGCGGGAGGTCGGAGACCCAGTACTTC
CASSASGRSETQYF
>-|TRBV7-2|TRBJ1-2|TRBD1
TGTGCCAGCAGTCGGGACAGGTCTAACTATGGCTACACCTTC
CASSRDRSNYGYTF
>few|TRBV6-5|TRBJ2-7|-
TGTGCCAGCAGTTACAGGGGCGAGCAGTACTTC
CASSYRGEQYF
>-|TRBV27|TRBJ2-3|TRBD2
TGTGCCAGCAGTTTATTGGGACTAGCGGGGAGCACAGATACGCAGTATTTT
CASSLLGLAGSTDTQYF
>-|TRBV5-1|TRBJ2-6|-
TGCGCCAGCAGCCCCCAGGGCTCTGGGGCCAACGTCCTGACTTTC
CASSPQGSGANVLTF
>-|TRBV5-1|TRBJ2-7|TRBD1
TGCGCCAGCAGCCCCGGACAGGCCACCTACGAGCAGTACTTC
CASSPGQATYEQYF
>-|TRBV9|TRBJ2-1|TRBD2
TGTGCCAGCAGCGTAGCCGCGGGAGGACTTGAGCAGTTCTTC
CASSVAAGGLEQFF
>-|TRBV27|TRBJ2-1|TRBD2
TGTGCCAGCAGTTTGCGGGGGTTTGTAAATGAGCAGTTCTTC
CASSLRGFVNEQFF
>-|TRBV25-1|TRBJ2-5|TRBD2
TGTGCCAGCAAGGGAGCGGGAGGGGGAGAGACCCAGTACTTC
CASKGAGGGETQYF
>few|TRBV2|TRBJ2-3|-
TGTGCCAGCAGGACGGGAGCCACAGATACGCAGTATTTT
CASRTGATDTQYF
>-|TRBV6-6|TRBJ1-2|-
TGTGCCAGCAGCAACCCCCTGCGGGGCGGCTACACCTTC
CASSNPLRGGYTF
>-|TRBV29-1|TRBJ2-1|TRBD2
TGCAGCGTCCGGACTAGCGGGAGTAATGAGCAGTTCTTC
CSVRTSGSNEQFF
>-|TRBV9|TRBJ2-7|TRBD2
TGTGCCAGCAGCGAAACTAGCGGTGTTTCCTACGAGCAGTACTTC
CASSETSGVSYEQYF
>few|TRBV21-1|TRBJ1-2|-
TGTGCCAGCAGCAAAGCGCTCAGGCAGGGGGCTGATGGCTACACCTTC
CASSKALRQGADGYTF
>-|TRBV9|TRBJ1-6|-
TGTGCCAGCAGCGTAAGGGGCCTAGGTTCACCCCTCCACTTT
CASSVRGLGSPLHF
>-|TRBV6-1|TRBJ1-5|-
TGTGCCAGCAGTGAGATGATCGTTGGGGGGGCCGTCAATCAGCCCCAGCATTTT
CASSEMIVGGAVNQPQHF
>-|TRBV11-2|TRBJ2-1|TRBD1
TGTGCCAGCAGCCTAGGGGTTGGGACAGGGATCAACAATGAGCAGTTCTTC
CASSLGVGTGINNEQFF
>few|TRBV7-6|TRBJ2-7|TRBD2
TGTGCCAGCAGCTTAGATGCTAGCGGGAGGGTGGTCTCCGAGCAGTACTTC
CASSLDASGRVVSEQYF